These 15 T cell receptor beta chains share one sample of origin, sequenced in a study of shared clonotypes between healthy human individuals (dated by TCRdb to about 2020). Receptors were amplified or captured by the immunoSEQ multiplex PCR assay. Imported from immuneACCESS, the table was reduced by TCRdb to in-frame sequences with V and J called. These copies leave out some clones; in studies compared against another copy, an unresolved V gene accounts for under half, and the cause of the remainder is not known. For this sample there are over a million clones; about four fifths appear just once. The top ten clones comprise 0.5% to 0.65% of the sample. The sample consisted of memory CD4+ T cells from PBMCs. According to the study, the label for this sample's cell subset or site signals: CD45RA-negative fraction. The receptors come from a man between 18 and 35 years old in good health. Some clones in this sample may be carry-over from other donors' samples.

This chain uses TRBV27 with TRBJ1-1; a weak D match, TRBD1 (5 bases). The CDR3 consists of 14 residues. The germline V gene encodes CDR1 MNHEY and CDR2 SMNVEV (reference sequence). V lost 8 bases to trimming and J lost 5 bases, with 18 bases between them. CDR3 nucleotides: TGTGCCAGCGCGAGGGGATCGTATGGAACTGAAGCTTTCTTT. Protein sequence: CASARGSYGTEAFF.

The genes are TRBV5-1 and TRBJ1-2; D not certain. Trimming cost V 0 bases and J 3 bases, with 6 bases left between them. Per germline, CDR1 SGHRS and CDR2 YFSETQ. CDR3 length equals 13 residues. The DNA for the CDR3 is TGCGCCAGCAGCTTGGGCCCGGACTATGGCTACACCTTC. It translates to CASSLGPDYGYTF.

The rearrangement links TRBV7-9 to TRBJ2-2; D gene unclear. V lost 5 bases and J 6 bases, leaving 16 bases between the germline ends. The germline V gene encodes CDR1 SEHNR and CDR2 FQNEAQ (reference sequence). This CDR3 has 15 residues. CDR3 bases: TGTGCCAGCAGCCCCGCCTATTCGGGTGCCGGGGAGCTGTTTTTT. Amino acid sequence: CASSPAYSGAGELFF.

This clone was picked up a small number of times. The genes are TRBV2 and TRBJ1-1; possible D gene TRBD1, 5 bases. Trimming shortened V by 11 bases and J by 0 bases, and 13 bases separated the two germline ends. Germline V gives CDR1 SNHLY, CDR2 FYNNEI. CDR3 size: 13 residues. The CDR3 loop is CASKGNLNTEAFF. In nucleotides, the CDR3 is TGTGCCTCCAAGGGGAATTTGAACACTGAAGCTTTCTTT.

J is TRBJ2-1 and V is TRBV11-1; tentatively, D is TRBD1 or TRBD2 (5 bases each). The germline CDR1 and CDR2 sequences are SGHAT and FQDESV (reference sequence). Trimming stripped 1 base from V and 9 bases from J, with 13 bases between. The CDR3 sequence is 14 residues long. Here the CDR3 DNA reads TGTGCCAGCAGCTTAGGTCGTGGGACGGGTGAGCAGTTCTTC. Translating gives CASSLGRGTGEQFF.

The chain links TRBV5-8 to TRBJ2-5; D is unresolved. Germline V CDR1 and CDR2: SGHTS, YDEGEE. The CDR3 is made up of 15 amino acids. The V end lost 3 bases, the J end lost 5 bases, and 17 bases lay between the germline ends. The CDR3 DNA sequence: TGTGCCAGCAGCTCAATGCCCGGATTCGGGGAGACCCAGTACTTC. Translating gives CASSSMPGFGETQYF.

The chain carries TRBV2 and TRBJ1-2; D is perhaps TRBD1 (6 bases). The V gene lost 4 bases and the J gene lost 3 bases, with 12 bases spanning the gap. Germline V gene data show CDR1 as SNHLY and CDR2 as FYNNEI. This CDR3 has 14 residues. CDR3 DNA: TGTGCCAGCAGTGTCGGGGGGGCGGACTATGGCTACACCTTC. Translating gives CASSVGGADYGYTF.

The genes are TRBV5-4 and TRBJ1-2; 7 bases map to TRBD1. V lost 1 base, J lost 2 bases, and 5 bases stayed unmatched. CDR3 size: 15 residues. The germline V gene encodes CDR1 SGHNT and CDR2 YYREEE (reference sequence). CDR3 DNA: TGTGCCAGCAGCTTGAGGACAGGATTGAACTATGGCTACACCTTC. This translates into CASSLRTGLNYGYTF.

This sequence joins TRBV4-3 and TRBJ2-5, with D hard to call. The CDR3 covers 14 residues. Per germline, CDR1 LGHNA and CDR2 YSLEER. V dropped 4 bases and J dropped 0 bases, with 9 bases sitting between them. The CDR3 sequence: CASSRYSYQETQYF. CDR3 nucleotides: TGCGCCAGCAGCCGGTATTCATACCAAGAGACCCAGTACTTC.

The chain carries TRBV5-1 and TRBJ2-2; either TRBD1 or TRBD2 may supply D (6 bases each). V was trimmed by 1 base and J by 4 bases, leaving 14 bases between them. CDR1 and CDR2 from the germline V gene are SGHRS and YFSETQ. This CDR3 has 16 amino acids. Written as DNA, the CDR3 is TGCGCCAGCAGCTTGTTATGGGGGGCCGGCACCGGGGAGCTGTTTTTT. Its protein is CASSLLWGAGTGELFF.

The chain uses TRBV21-1 and TRBJ2-3; the table assigns TRBD1, which was not confirmed against the DNA. TRBV21-1 is assigned pseudogene status. CDR3 length equals 19 residues. The CDR3 bases are TGTGCCAGCAGCAAAGTTGCACAGGTCCCATATTCCAATACAGATACGCAGTATTTT. Amino acids: CASSKVAQVPYSNTDTQYF.

The table lists this clone with a few counts. The chain is built from TRBV2 and TRBJ2-5; TRBD1 matches at 7 bases. CDR1 SNHLY and CDR2 FYNNEI come from the germline V gene. The CDR3 spans 14 residues. The ends lost 8 bases at V and 2 bases at J; junction bases unmatched: 8. CDR3 residues: CASGRDREQETQYF. The CDR3 DNA follows: TGTGCCAGCGGTAGAGACAGGGAACAAGAGACCCAGTACTTC.

As for this clone: It may be a read error: a sequence one base away is much more abundant. The chain joins TRBV28 to TRBJ2-6, with 7 bases fitting TRBD1. The CDR3 length is 14 residues. Trimming cost V 6 bases and J 2 bases; bases outside gene matches: 1. Germline CDR1 reads MDHEN; CDR2 reads SYDVKM. CDR3 sequence reads: CASRDRAGANVLTF. The CDR3 nucleotides read TGTGCCAGCAGAGACAGGGCTGGGGCCAACGTCCTGACTTTC.

V is TRBV7-9 and J is TRBJ1-4; D not resolved. This CDR3 region has 14 residues. Germline V gene lookup returns CDR1 SEHNR and CDR2 FQNEAQ (reference sequence). V was clipped by 1 base and J by 2 bases, with 5 bases between them. CDR3 coding DNA: TGTGCCAGCAGCTTAGGGGTGACTAATGAAAAACTGTTTTTT. This encodes CASSLGVTNEKLFF.

The rearrangement uses TRBV7-2 and TRBJ1-6; 10 nucleotides agree with TRBD1. V shed 3 bases and J 8 bases; nucleotides not matched to a gene: 4. This CDR3 spans 15 amino acids. Germline lookup yields CDR1 SGHTA and CDR2 FQGNSA. CDR3 sequence: CASSFDRGQYSPLHF. CDR3 sequence (DNA): TGTGCCAGCAGCTTTGACAGGGGGCAGTATTCACCCCTCCACTTT.